The source of this T cell receptor beta chain is a study of identical twins. Study-wide results and caveats: Recombination models fit unrelated individuals' TCR alpha sharing but underestimated twins'.

Germline V CDR1 and CDR2: SEHNR, FQNEAQ (reference sequence). The CDR3 runs to 14 residues. The V gene lost 2 bases and the J gene lost 5 bases, with 11 bases spanning the gap. There are a few counts of this clonotype. Its matching antigen is unknown. TCRdb re-analysed the 5' RACE reads in MiXCR, keeping a single row per CDR3 protein. Here the sample spans fewer than 500,000 distinct CDR3 sequences, 13% to 15% being singletons. This same sample was also part of a study on yellow fever vaccine responses in identical twins.

The sequenced material came from CD4+ T cells sorted from blood. This chain connects TRBV7-9 to TRBJ2-3; D may match TRBD1 or TRBD2 (6 bases each). This TCR came from a woman aged 18 to 35 in good health. DNA of the CDR3: TGTGCCAGCAGCTTATTGGGGGGCCTAGATACGCAGTATTTT. It yields the protein CASSLLGGLDTQYF.